This T cell receptor (beta chain) was captured in a study of technical replicates of blood from several donors. J gave up 0 bases and V 6 bases, and 4 bases lay outside the gene matches. The V gene's germline CDR1 is MDHEN and CDR2 SYDVKM. The CDR3 totals 14 residues. Profiling relied on immunoSEQ multiplex PCR, and the TCRdb table lists in-frame clones only, not all of them. The table has some 78,000 clones, approximately 95% seen once. The rearrangement joins TRBV28 to TRBJ1-1; 7 bases fit TRBD1. This clonotype originated in a human donor in good health. The sample taken for sequencing was T cells isolated from PBMCs. CDR3: CASRTGQLNTEAFF. CDR3 DNA: TGTGCCAGCAGGACGGGACAGCTGAACACTGAAGCTTTCTTT.